This T cell receptor (beta chain) was documented in a study of shared clonotypes between healthy human individuals. Study results and limitations: Generation probability values for non-shared clonotypes were lower than those for clonotypes shared by all four donors.

Profiling relied on immunoSEQ multiplex PCR, and the TCRdb table lists in-frame clones only, not all of them. The sample contains some 980,000 clones, approximately 76% of which appear only once. The V and J ends lost 4 bases and 1 base respectively, with 9 bases between them. This CDR3 comprises 14 residues. The germline V gene encodes CDR1 SGDLS and CDR2 YYNGEE. As concerns this clone: Its antigen remains unidentified.

Donors, healthy HIV-negative adults, lacked recent acute infections or vaccinations. The sequenced sample consisted of memory CD4+ T cells sorted from blood. Subset of the sample: CD45RA-negative fraction. This chain connects TRBV9 to TRBJ2-1; D unclear. The clonotype was recovered from a man aged 18-30 years in good health. The CDR3 sequence is CASSLGLSYNEQFF. The CDR3, as DNA: TGTGCCAGCAGCTTGGGCTTATCCTACAATGAGCAGTTCTTC.